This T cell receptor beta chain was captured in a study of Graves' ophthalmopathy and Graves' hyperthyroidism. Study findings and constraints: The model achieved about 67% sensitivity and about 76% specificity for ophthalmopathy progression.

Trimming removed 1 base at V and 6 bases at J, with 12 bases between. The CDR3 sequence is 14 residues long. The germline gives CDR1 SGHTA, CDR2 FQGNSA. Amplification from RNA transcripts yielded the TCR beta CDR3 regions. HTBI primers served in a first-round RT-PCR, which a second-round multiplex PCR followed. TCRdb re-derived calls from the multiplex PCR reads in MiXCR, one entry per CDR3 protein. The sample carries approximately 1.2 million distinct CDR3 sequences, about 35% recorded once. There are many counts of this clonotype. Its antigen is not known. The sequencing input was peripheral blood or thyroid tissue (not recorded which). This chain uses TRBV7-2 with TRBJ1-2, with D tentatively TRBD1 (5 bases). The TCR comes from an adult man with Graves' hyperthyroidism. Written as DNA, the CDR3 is TGTGCCAGCAGCTTAGGGGGCAGGGCGGATGGCTACACCTTC. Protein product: CASSLGGRADGYTF.